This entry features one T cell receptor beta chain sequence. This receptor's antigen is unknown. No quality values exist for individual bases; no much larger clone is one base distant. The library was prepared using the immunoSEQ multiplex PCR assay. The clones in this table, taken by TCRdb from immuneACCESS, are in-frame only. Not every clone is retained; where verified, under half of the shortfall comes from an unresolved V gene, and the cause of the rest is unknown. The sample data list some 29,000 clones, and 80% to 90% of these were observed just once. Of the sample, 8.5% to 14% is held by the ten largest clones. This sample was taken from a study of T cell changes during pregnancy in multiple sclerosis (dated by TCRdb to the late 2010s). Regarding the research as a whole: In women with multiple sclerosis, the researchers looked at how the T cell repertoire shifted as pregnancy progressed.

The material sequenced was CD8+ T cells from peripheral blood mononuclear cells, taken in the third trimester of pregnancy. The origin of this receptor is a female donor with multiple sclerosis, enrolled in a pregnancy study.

The CDR3 here reads CASSWGGGYTF. The DNA sequence is as follows: TGTGCCAGCAGTTGGGGGGGCGGCTACACCTTC. Recombination connected TRBV2 to TRBJ1-2; TRBD1 is perhaps the D gene, given 6 matching bases. CDR1 and CDR2, per the germline V gene, are SNHLY and FYNNEI. Inclusive of the bounding cysteine and phenylalanine, the CDR3 is 11 residues long. Only the CDR3 DNA stays, 33 bases, in frame from base 1. Trimming costs V 5 bases and J 8 bases, and their ends lie 9 bases apart. When the CDR3 is completed using the reference TRBV2 and TRBJ1-2 genes on either side, the full variable domain is EPEVTQTPSHQVTQMGQEVILRCVPISNHLYFYWYRQILGQKVEFLVSFYNNEISEKSEIFDDQFSVERPDGSNFTLKIRSTKLEDSAMYFCASSWGGGYTFGSGTRLTVV.